This T cell receptor (beta chain) was captured by sequencing in a study of cytomegalovirus exposure and HLA in healthy donors (dated by TCRdb to about 2017). For context, the study as a whole: An earlier analysis of under 600 of the donors reported about 250 Gb of sequence data and some 120 million unique TCR beta sequences from 150 million to 200 million T cells. An early release covering over 500 HLA-typed donors comprised about 300 gigabases of sequencing data and 85 million to 100 million unique TCR sequences. Of the 300 to 450 genotyped donors, about 80% fell in the genetic ancestry cluster associated with self-reported Caucasian donors. The study was designed to test whether signatures of past pathogen exposure could be identified by cataloging public T cell receptors. The study profiled the T cell repertoires of under 700 subjects by immunosequencing and related them to cytomegalovirus serostatus. A separate validation cohort of 90 to 150 different subjects was used in addition to the approximately 640-subject first cohort. To predict cytomegalovirus infection status, the study combined high-throughput TCR immunosequencing, statistical association of individual TCRs with disease status, and machine learning. In a later analysis, previously published TCR beta repertoires from hundreds of donors were re-analyzed and high-resolution HLA genotyping was added so that TCR occurrence patterns could be studied. The later analysis used no new phenotypic data to find candidate immune exposures, relying instead on TCR beta sequences and their occurrence across donors. An earlier analysis of 587 of the donors applied high-throughput TCR beta sequencing to assess whether each TCR beta V gene segment acted as functional or pseudogenic. Alongside the repertoire data, information on donor age, sex, ethnicity and CMV serostatus was compiled. A later genetic analysis used genome-wide SNP genotypes for about 65% of the 666 donors, treating that subset as a discovery cohort. Every repertoire in the discovery cohort had been generated on one and the same sequencing platform. Class I and class II HLA loci were covered by the typing at four-digit resolution. Typing coverage varied by locus: about 620-630 donors for A, B, C, DRB1 and DQB1; approximately 560 for DQA1; approximately 570 for DPA1; about 450 for DPB1. A few DR-DQ haplotypes were handled as single units for association and clustering because linkage in the cohort was strong. Across 300 to 400 genotyped donors of the cohort, an average of about 200,000 unique TCR beta nucleotide sequences per donor were sequenced, and approximately 19% of those sequences were non-productive. Study-wide findings and limitations: Because counts were too low, about 18 rarely observed V segments, including chromosome 9 orphons, were excluded from the earlier analysis of 587 of the donors. An association between a missense DCLRE1C variant and V-gene and J-gene trimming of TCR beta chains was found in a later genetic analysis and replicated in an independent cohort. A later analysis found that HLA-associated TCR beta chains were more clonally expanded and had lower generation probabilities than equally common non-associated chains. According to a later analysis, most CMV-associated TCR beta chains appeared to be HLA-restricted, and the HLA associations seemed to be driven largely by CMV exposure. The only immune exposure information available for the cohort was CMV serostatus. An earlier analysis of approximately 540 of the donors showed that most TCR beta V segments appeared in productive rearrangements either about 87% or about 30% of the time, which broadly matched IMGT annotations. The classifier was reported to diagnose cytomegalovirus status with high specificity and sensitivity in both the original and validation cohorts. In a later analysis, the rate of TCR association differed among HLA loci, with DRB1 alleles having the most associated TCRs and HLA-C alleles having the fewest. Compared with the roughly 710-donor mean, donors in an Asian-associated ancestry cluster had fewer N-insertions in productive TCRs, according to a later genetic analysis. A total of fewer than 200 TCR beta chains were listed by the study as associated with cytomegalovirus. A later analysis reported that several top co-occurrence clusters appeared linked to parvovirus B19, influenza, CMV and Epstein-Barr virus. A cluster of highly shared sequence variants was judged likely to be a technical artifact of the sequencing pipeline. Most TCR sequences were seen in very few donors, while some public TCRs were found in many individuals. According to the authors, the approach could potentially be generalized to other disease states and immunological phenotypes. In vitro tests confirmed that a few of the cytomegalovirus-associated TCR beta chains recognize cytomegalovirus antigens. Linkage disequilibrium might explain the correlated functional status among segregating V segments, but an unknown experimental factor could not be excluded. When HLA alleles, especially DR and DQ, strongly co-occurred, attributing TCR associations to individual alleles was difficult. Roughly uniform sequencing depth across donors was assumed in presence/absence analyses, although this assumption may not hold. Only TCR beta chains were sequenced in this cohort, and the absence of alpha or paired-chain data limited detectable features. A further reported finding was that TCR beta sequences accurately predicted the HLA-A and HLA-B alleles for most subjects in the first cohort. A later analysis associated 16,951 TCR beta sequences with specific HLA alleles at a false discovery rate of 0.05. The 87-base-pair reads could not distinguish some IMGT-functional V segments, including TRBV6-2 and TRBV6-3, so those segments were excluded. Because HLA typing was unavailable for some donors at each locus, only the typed subset was used in association tests.

Note on this clone: Its antigen target is currently unknown. The input lacks base qualities; no much larger clone sits a single base away.

The cohort comprised fewer than 700 healthy bone marrow donors. Cohort members were all nominally healthy when sampled, although unrecorded immune exposures were likely present. The donor was CMV seronegative and was included in the group of about 400 seronegative cohort members. A peripheral blood sample was collected from each donor, and TCR beta sequencing was performed on peripheral blood mononuclear cells. The Qiagen DNeasy Blood Extraction Kit was used to extract genomic DNA from the blood cell samples. The library was made by the immunoSEQ multiplex PCR assay. The multiplex PCR relied on a mix of 60 forward primers for TCR Vbeta segments and 13 reverse primers for TCR Jbeta segments. The CDR3 region of rearranged TCR beta genes was amplified from genomic DNA by a multiplex PCR assay. On the Illumina HiSeq System, the amplified TCR beta libraries were sequenced as 87-base-pair reads. As for the authors' bioinformatics: Across the 700 or so repertoires, a later analysis counted around 80 million unique TCR beta chains, around 11 million of which were shared by at least two donors. A nearest-neighbor algorithm error-corrected the raw reads and collapsed the reads into unique sequences, merging closely related sequences to remove PCR and sequencing errors. V, D and J gene segments were assigned by aligning CDR3 sequences to IMGT reference sequences. For a sequence to be retained, a match of at least six nucleotides to both a V gene segment and a J gene segment was required. Rearrangements were classified as productive when the CDR3 lacked stop codons and remained in frame with V and J, and all other rearrangements were classified as non-productive. CDR3 was defined according to IMGT convention as the region running from the second conserved V-encoded cysteine to the conserved J-encoded phenylalanine. Sequences without an unambiguous match to a single V gene segment were excluded from the earlier analysis of about 630 of the donors. An earlier analysis of several hundred of the donors called V segments functional above 56.7% productive rearrangements and segregating when the between-donor standard deviation exceeded 5%. A statistical classification framework was built for diagnosing cytomegalovirus status from the catalog of TCR beta chain sequences. A later analysis assigned V and J genes by comparing TCR nucleotide sequences with IMGT/GENE-DB human TR gene sequences. The TCRdist pipeline was used in a later analysis to assign CDR3 sequences and most-parsimonious VDJ recombination scenarios. In a later analysis, every TCR beta chain was defined by the combination of its CDR3 amino acid sequence and its V-gene family, and reads without a unique V-gene family were dropped. A later analysis removed 450 to 600 highly shared, low-generation-probability nucleotide sequences to deal with suspected cross-contamination and a sequencing artifact. In a later analysis, a clonal expansion index was calculated for each public chain from normalized within-repertoire ranks of inferred template counts. In a later analysis, generation probabilities were computed using a VDJ recombination model fitted to out-of-frame rearrangements, and the results were checked against IGoR. In a later analysis, TCR-TCR, TCR-HLA and TCR-CMV co-occurrence was scored with hypergeometric tests, and a repertoire-size bias correction was applied to TCR pairs. In a later analysis, false discovery rates were estimated by permuting HLA or CMV assignments 20 times. A later analysis grouped co-occurring TCRs with DBSCAN, adding TCRdist sequence similarity when clustering within HLA-allele-positive subsets. For co-occurrence clustering, repertoires with fewer than 30,000 or more than 120,000 public chains were excluded, along with roughly five repertoires with anomalous nucleotide sharing. Here the immuneACCESS table is served through TCRdb, limited to in-frame sequences with V and J called. Missing clones are a known gap in these copies; in checked studies unresolved V genes cover under half, and the rest lacks a known reason. The V and J calls and the clone size are those of that table, but D and trimming were determined from the DNA. Present in this sample are 90,000 to 150,000 clones, 81% of which were seen just once. Together, the top ten hold less than 2.5% of the sample.

From the cysteine through the phenylalanine, the CDR3 covers 12 amino acids. Of all the DNA, just the CDR3 is kept, 36 bases in frame from base 1. V gives up 6 bases and J gives up 0 bases, and the segment between their germline ends measures 5 bases. The germline V gene sets CDR1 to SGHRS and CDR2 to YFSETQ. This TCR was recovered from a woman in her forties in good health and CMV-seronegative. The sequencing input was PBMCs. The chain joins TRBV5-1 to TRBJ2-3; too little of a D gene remains to name it. The nucleotide sequence reads TGCGCCAGCAAAACTAGCACAGATACGCAGTATTTT. It encodes CASKTSTDTQYF.